This T cell receptor (beta chain) was sequenced during a study of T-cell memory formation after mild COVID-19. CDR1 SGHDT and CDR2 YYEEEE come from the germline V gene. CDR3 length: 15 amino acids. J was trimmed by 6 bases and V by 1 base; bases with no gene match: 7. TCRdb itself ran the 5' RACE reads through MiXCR, one entry per CDR3 protein. The table has about 470,000 distinct CDR3 sequences, over 15% seen once; the top ten hold about 12%. Sequences were obtained from PBMCs or a T cell subset sorted from them (not recorded which). The TCR comes from an adult woman who had mild COVID-19 (a few samples of this study predate the infection). Cell type and time point are not known. This sequence joins TRBV5-6 and TRBJ2-1; 7 nucleotides match TRBD2. CDR3 in amino acids: CASSLLTSRLNEQFF. CDR3 nucleotide sequence: TGTGCCAGCAGCTTGTTGACTAGCCGACTCAATGAGCAGTTCTTC.